The sequence of this T cell receptor (beta chain) was determined in a study of Ad26.COV2.S vaccination and SARS-CoV-2 variants. Treatment: over 15 received Ad26.COV2.S at low or high dose, single or two shots; about 5 received placebo; per-sample allocation not given. Sampling was done on day 63 after the first vaccine or placebo injection. Assay used: immunoSEQ multiplex PCR; TCRdb lists only in-frame clones, some missing. The table has hundreds of thousands of clones, approximately 90% seen once. This CDR3 is built from 15 residues. V lost 4 bases to trimming and J lost 4 bases; unmatched junction nucleotides: 7. The germline V gene encodes CDR1 SEHNR and CDR2 FQNEAQ (reference sequence).

The V and J genes are TRBV7-9 and TRBJ1-3, with TRBD1 matching 7 bases. The sequence was obtained from a person aged 18-65 years who received the Ad26.COV2.S COVID-19 vaccine or a placebo. The sample consisted of peripheral blood, taken in a trial of Ad26.COV2.S vaccine versus placebo. The CDR3 is CASSSDRESGNTIYF. The CDR3 DNA is TGTGCCAGCAGCTCCGACAGGGAATCCGGAAACACCATATATTTT.